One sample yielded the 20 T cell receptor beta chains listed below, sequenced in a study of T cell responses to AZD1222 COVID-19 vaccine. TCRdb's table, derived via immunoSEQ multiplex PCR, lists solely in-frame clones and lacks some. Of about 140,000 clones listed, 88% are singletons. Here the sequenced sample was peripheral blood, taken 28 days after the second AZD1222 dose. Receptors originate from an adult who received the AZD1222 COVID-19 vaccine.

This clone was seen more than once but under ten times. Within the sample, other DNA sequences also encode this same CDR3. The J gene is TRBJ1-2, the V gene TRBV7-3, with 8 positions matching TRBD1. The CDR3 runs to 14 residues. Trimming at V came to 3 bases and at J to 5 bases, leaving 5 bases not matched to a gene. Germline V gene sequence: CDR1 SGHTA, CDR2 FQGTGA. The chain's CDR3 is CASSLDRAGYGYTF. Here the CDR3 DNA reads TGTGCCAGCAGCTTGGACAGGGCGGGATATGGCTACACCTTC.

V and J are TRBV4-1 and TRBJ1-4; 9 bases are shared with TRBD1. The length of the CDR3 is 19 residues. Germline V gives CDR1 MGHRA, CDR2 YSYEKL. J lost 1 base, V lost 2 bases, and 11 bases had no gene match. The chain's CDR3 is CASSQFTGQGYGTNEKLFF. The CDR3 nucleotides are TGCGCCAGCAGCCAATTTACGGGACAGGGATATGGAACTAATGAAAAACTGTTTTTT.

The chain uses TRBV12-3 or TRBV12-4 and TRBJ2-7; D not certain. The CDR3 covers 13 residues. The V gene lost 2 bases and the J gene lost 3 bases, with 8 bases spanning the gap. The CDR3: CASSLIPLYEQYF. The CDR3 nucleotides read TGTGCCAGCAGTTTAATCCCCCTCTACGAGCAGTACTTC.

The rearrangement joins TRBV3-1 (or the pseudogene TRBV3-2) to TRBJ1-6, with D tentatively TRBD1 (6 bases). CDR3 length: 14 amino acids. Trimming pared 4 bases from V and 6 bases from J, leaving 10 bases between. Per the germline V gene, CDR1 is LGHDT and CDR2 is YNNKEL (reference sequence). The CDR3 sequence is CASSLQGGNSPLHF. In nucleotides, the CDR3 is TGTGCCAGCAGCCTACAGGGTGGTAATTCACCCCTCCACTTT.

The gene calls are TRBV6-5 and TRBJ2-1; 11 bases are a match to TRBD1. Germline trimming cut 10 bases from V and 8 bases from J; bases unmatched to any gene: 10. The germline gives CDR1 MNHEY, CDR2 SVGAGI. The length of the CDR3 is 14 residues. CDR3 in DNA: TGTGCCATCACGGGACAGGGGGTATGGCATGAGCAGTTCTTC. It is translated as CAITGQGVWHEQFF.

CDR3 nucleotides: TGTGCCAGCAGCCCCGAGGGGGATCAGCCCCAGCATTTT. This codes for CASSPEGDQPQHF. The rearrangement links TRBV7-2 to TRBJ1-5; a weak D match, TRBD1 (6 bases). V was clipped by 5 bases and J by 5 bases, with 10 bases between them. CDR3 length equals 13 residues. Germline values: CDR1 SGHTA, CDR2 FQGNSA.

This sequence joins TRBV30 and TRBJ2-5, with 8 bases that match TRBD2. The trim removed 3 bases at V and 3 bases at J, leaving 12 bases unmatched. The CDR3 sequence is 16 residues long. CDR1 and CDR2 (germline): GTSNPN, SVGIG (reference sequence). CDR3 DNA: TGTGCCTGGAGCAAGGGGGGAACTAGCGGTAAAGAGACCCAGTACTTC. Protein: CAWSKGGTSGKETQYF.

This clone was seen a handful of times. The CDR3 DNA follows: TGTGCCAGCAGCTCGCAGGGGGCTGGCTCACCCCTCCACTTT. Translated, it gives CASSSQGAGSPLHF. The rearrangement links TRBV7-3 to TRBJ1-6, with 8 bases identical to TRBD1. With 4 bases clipped from V and 10 bases from J, the junction kept 6 bases outside the gene matches. The CDR3 contains 14 residues. CDR1 and CDR2 from the germline V gene are SGHTA and FQGTGA.

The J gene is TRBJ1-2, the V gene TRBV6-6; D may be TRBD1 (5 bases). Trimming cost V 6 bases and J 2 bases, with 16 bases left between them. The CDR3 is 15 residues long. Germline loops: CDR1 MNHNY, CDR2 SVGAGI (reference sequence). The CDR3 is CASSSQALMNYGYTF. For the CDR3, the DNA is TGTGCCAGCAGCTCACAGGCGCTAATGAACTATGGCTACACCTTC.

CDR3 in amino acids: CASRSTGRLTETQYF. The CDR3 nucleotides read TGCGCCAGCAGGTCCACAGGGCGTCTGACTGAGACCCAGTACTTC. This chain connects TRBV5-1 to TRBJ2-5, with D maybe TRBD1 (6 bases). The germline CDR1 and CDR2 sequences are SGHRS and YFSETQ. With 5 bases removed from V and 5 bases from J, the gap between germline ends came to 19 bases. The CDR3 has 15 residues.

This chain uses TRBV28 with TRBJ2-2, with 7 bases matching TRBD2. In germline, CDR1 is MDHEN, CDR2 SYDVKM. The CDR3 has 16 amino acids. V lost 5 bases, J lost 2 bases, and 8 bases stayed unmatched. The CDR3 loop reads CASSLGGDFNTGELFF. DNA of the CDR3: TGTGCCAGCAGTCTGGGGGGGGACTTTAACACCGGGGAGCTGTTTTTT.

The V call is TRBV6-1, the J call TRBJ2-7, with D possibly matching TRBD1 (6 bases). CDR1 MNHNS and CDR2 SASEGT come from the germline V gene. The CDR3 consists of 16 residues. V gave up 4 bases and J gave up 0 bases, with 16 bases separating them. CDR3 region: CASSGMLGGSSYEQYF. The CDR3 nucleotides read TGTGCCAGCAGTGGAATGCTAGGGGGAAGCTCCTACGAGCAGTACTTC.

CDR3: CASSPETGTGSGYTF. DNA for the CDR3: TGCGCCAGCAGCCCTGAAACCGGGACAGGGTCTGGCTACACCTTC. The chain is built from TRBV5-1 and TRBJ1-2; 9 bases line up with TRBD1. V dropped 4 bases and J dropped 7; count of bases not matched to a gene: 11. CDR3 length: 15 residues. CDR1 is SGHRS and CDR2 is YFSETQ in the germline V gene.

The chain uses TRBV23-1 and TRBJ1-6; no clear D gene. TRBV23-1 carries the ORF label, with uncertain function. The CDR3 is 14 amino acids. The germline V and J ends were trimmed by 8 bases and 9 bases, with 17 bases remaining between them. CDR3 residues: CASPRWLSRSPLHF. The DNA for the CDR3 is TGCGCCAGCCCCCGGTGGCTTTCTCGTTCACCCCTCCACTTT.

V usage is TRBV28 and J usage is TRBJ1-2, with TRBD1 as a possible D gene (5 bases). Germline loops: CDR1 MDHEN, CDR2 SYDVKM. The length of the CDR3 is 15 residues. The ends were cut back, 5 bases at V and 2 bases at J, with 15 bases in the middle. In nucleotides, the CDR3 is TGTGCCAGCAGTCGATGGGACCTATTGAACTATGGCTACACCTTC. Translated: CASSRWDLLNYGYTF.

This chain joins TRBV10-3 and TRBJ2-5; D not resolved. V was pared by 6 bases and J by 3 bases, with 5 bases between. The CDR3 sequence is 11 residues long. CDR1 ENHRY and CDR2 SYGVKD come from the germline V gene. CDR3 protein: CAIRAEETQYF. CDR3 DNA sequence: TGTGCCATCAGGGCGGAAGAGACCCAGTACTTC.

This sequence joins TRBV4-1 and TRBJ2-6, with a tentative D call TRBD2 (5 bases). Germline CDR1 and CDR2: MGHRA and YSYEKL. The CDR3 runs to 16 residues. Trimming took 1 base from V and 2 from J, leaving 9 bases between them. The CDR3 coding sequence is TGCGCCAGCAGCCAAGGGGCGGGCGCTGGGGCCAACGTCCTGACTTTC. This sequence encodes CASSQGAGAGANVLTF.

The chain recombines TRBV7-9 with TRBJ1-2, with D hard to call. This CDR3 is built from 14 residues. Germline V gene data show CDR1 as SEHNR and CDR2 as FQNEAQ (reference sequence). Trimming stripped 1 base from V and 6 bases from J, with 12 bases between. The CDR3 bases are TGTGCCAGCAGCTTAGTGGCCCGCGGGGATGGCTACACCTTC. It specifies CASSLVARGDGYTF.

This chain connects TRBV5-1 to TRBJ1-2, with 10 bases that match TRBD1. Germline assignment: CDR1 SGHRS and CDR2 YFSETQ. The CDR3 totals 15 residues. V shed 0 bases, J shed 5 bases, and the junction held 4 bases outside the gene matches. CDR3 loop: CASSLGGTGDYGYTF. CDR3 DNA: TGCGCCAGCAGCTTGGGCGGGACAGGGGATTATGGCTACACCTTC.

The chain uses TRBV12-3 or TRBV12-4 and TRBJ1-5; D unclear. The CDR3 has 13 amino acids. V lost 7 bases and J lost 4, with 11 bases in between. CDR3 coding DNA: TGTGCCAGCACCCCTCAGTCAAATCAGCCCCAGCATTTT. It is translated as CASTPQSNQPQHF.